Presented here are 5 T cell receptor beta chains from one specimen sequenced in a study of T cell repertoires in cytomegalovirus infection. TCRdb analysed the reads with MiXCR anew, one entry per CDR3 protein. The sample comprises 150,000 to 200,000 distinct CDR3 sequences, roughly a fifth of which are singletons, and just under 3% rests with the top ten. The sample comprised PBMCs. Source of these receptors: a human donor in good health (CMV status not recorded). Some clones in this sample may be carry-over from other donors' samples.

V and J are TRBV9 and TRBJ2-6; a possible D gene is TRBD1 (6 bases). This CDR3 is built from 17 residues. Germline CDR1 is SGDLS and CDR2 is YYNGEE. The V and J ends lost 0 bases and 6 bases respectively, with 16 bases between them. CDR3 loop: CASSVAPRGGEANVLTF. In nucleotides, the CDR3 is TGTGCCAGCAGCGTAGCCCCTAGAGGGGGTGAGGCCAACGTCCTGACTTTC.

The chain combines TRBV2 with TRBJ1-6, with D perhaps TRBD1 (5 bases). The CDR3 contains 15 residues. V was trimmed by 9 bases and J by 7 bases, leaving 19 bases between them. Germline CDR1 is SNHLY and CDR2 is FYNNEI. CDR3 DNA: TGTGCCAGTATGCGGGCGGGGACGGGGAATTCACCCCTCCACTTT. This sequence encodes CASMRAGTGNSPLHF.

This clonotype occurred many times. A junction boundary mismatches the germline segment, possibly from a read error. The chain couples TRBV7-2 to TRBJ1-3; D unresolved. Germline V lookup: CDR1 SGHTA, CDR2 FQGNSA. The CDR3 is 13 amino acids. The CDR3 is CASSLAMVSFADF. CDR3 bases: TGTGCCAGCAGCTTAGCCATGGTCTCTTTCGCGGATTTT.

This clonotype was observed at least ten times. This chain joins TRBV6-5 and TRBJ2-3; 12 nucleotides line up with TRBD2. The germline CDR1 and CDR2 sequences are MNHEY and SVGAGI. With 6 bases clipped from V and 7 bases from J, the junction kept 5 bases outside the gene matches. The CDR3 sequence is 14 residues long. CDR3: CASRASGGANTQYF. CDR3 sequence (DNA): TGTGCCAGCAGGGCTAGCGGGGGGGCAAATACGCAGTATTTT.

This clonotype was counted at least ten times. This rearrangement joins TRBV28 to TRBJ2-7; 9 nucleotides agree with TRBD1. V lost 7 bases and J lost 5; bases outside the gene matches: 6. This CDR3 has 13 amino acids. Germline V gene data show CDR1 as MDHEN and CDR2 as SYDVKM. CDR3: CASMGDRVNEQYF. CDR3 sequence (DNA): TGTGCCAGCATGGGGGACAGGGTGAACGAGCAGTACTTC.